These 10 T cell receptor beta chains were sequenced from one sample in a study of CD8 T cells in Susac syndrome. With random hexamers, reverse transcription was performed on about 0.5 to 1 ug of RNA. TCRdb reprocessed the immunoSEQ multiplex PCR reads via MiXCR and lists one record per CDR3 protein. Altogether approximately 120,000 distinct CDR3 sequences are present, about 95% being singletons, with the ten largest covering roughly 0.096%. Sample: CD4+ T cells from PBMCs. These receptors were obtained from a human donor in good health.

This chain links TRBV7-2 with TRBJ2-3; TRBD2 aligns across 8 bases. CDR3 length: 13 residues. The ends lost 7 bases at V and 6 bases at J; junction bases unmatched: 6. The germline V gene has CDR1 SGHTA and CDR2 FQGNSA. In DNA form, the CDR3 reads TGTGCCAGCATGGGGACTAGAGGCGATACGCAGTATTTT. This translates into CASMGTRGDTQYF.

J is TRBJ2-2 and V is TRBV7-6; 8 nucleotides align to TRBD2. CDR3 length: 17 residues. V was pared by 1 base and J by 4 bases, with 8 bases of the junction left unmatched. Germline V lookup: CDR1 SGHVS, CDR2 FNYEAQ. This CDR3 is CASSLVPAGVSTGELFF. CDR3 sequence (DNA): TGTGCCAGCAGCTTAGTCCCAGCGGGAGTATCCACCGGGGAGCTGTTTTTT.

This chain connects TRBV6-2 or TRBV6-3 to TRBJ2-6; D gene uncertain. The CDR3 covers 13 residues. Between the trimmed V and J ends, which lost 7 bases and 4 bases, there was a span of 8 bases. Germline CDR1 reads MNHEY; CDR2 reads SVGEGT. The CDR3 loop is CASTFAGANVLTF. The CDR3 nucleotides are TGTGCCAGCACCTTCGCAGGGGCCAACGTCCTGACTTTC.

The gene calls are TRBV7-2 and TRBJ2-5; unclear D gene. Per the germline V gene, CDR1 is SGHTA and CDR2 is FQGNSA. This CDR3 comprises 13 residues. V dropped 3 bases and J dropped 5 bases, with 10 bases sitting between them. The CDR3 coding sequence is TGTGCCAGCAGCTTTAGGGCGAGCGAGACCCAGTACTTC. It yields the protein CASSFRASETQYF.

CDR3 bases: TGTGCCACCCCCTCTGTGGGACTTACCTACGAGCAGTACTTC. This codes for CATPSVGLTYEQYF. The J gene is TRBJ2-7, the V gene TRBV24-1, with D perhaps TRBD2 (6 bases). The CDR3 has 14 amino acids. Trimming cost V 9 bases and J 2 bases, with 16 bases left between them. Germline V gene sequence: CDR1 KGHDR, CDR2 SFDVKD.

In its sample, this clonotype was seen once. The chain combines TRBV30 with TRBJ2-2; TRBD2 matches at 10 bases. From germline, CDR1 is GTSNPN and CDR2 SVGIG (reference sequence). V trimming: 3 bases; J trimming: 6 bases; junction bases outside the gene matches: 4. CDR3 length: 14 amino acids. CDR3 coding DNA: TGTGCCTGGAGGGGGCTAGCGGGAGCCGGGGAGCTGTTTTTT. Amino acids: CAWRGLAGAGELFF.

This rearrangement joins TRBV19 to TRBJ1-3; D is possibly TRBD1 (5 bases). V gave up 3 bases and J gave up 8 bases, with 20 bases separating them. CDR1 LNHDA and CDR2 SQIVND come from the germline V gene (reference sequence). The length of the CDR3 is 16 residues. The CDR3 loop is CASSIGTGTGGDTIYF. The CDR3 nucleotides read TGTGCCAGTAGTATCGGGACCGGGACTGGCGGCGACACCATATATTTT.

This chain joins TRBV7-2 and TRBJ2-3; D call uncertain. This CDR3 comprises 11 residues. Trimming left V 3 bases short and J 4 bases short, with 2 bases between. Germline assignment: CDR1 SGHTA and CDR2 FQGNSA. The CDR3 loop is CASSFADTQYF. For the CDR3, the DNA is TGTGCCAGCAGCTTTGCAGATACGCAGTATTTT. The whole variable domain, remainder taken from reference TRBV7-2 and TRBJ2-3, is GAGVSQSPSNKVTEKGKDVELRCDPISGHTALYWYRQSLGQGLEFLIYFQGNSAPDKSGLPSDRFSAERTGGSVSTLTIQRTQQEDSAVYLCASSFADTQYFGPGTRLTVL.

The chain employs TRBV6-5 and TRBJ2-5; D may correspond to TRBD1 or TRBD2 (5 bases each). The CDR3 totals 15 residues. The ends were cut back, 4 bases at V and 5 bases at J, with 17 bases in the middle. Per germline, CDR1 MNHEY and CDR2 SVGAGI. The CDR3 sequence: CASSWTGTRGETQYF. In DNA, the CDR3 is TGTGCCAGCAGTTGGACCGGGACCCGTGGCGAGACCCAGTACTTC.

The CDR3 DNA reads as TGTGCCAGCAGCACCCCTTCCGGGACTGGCACCGGGGAGCTGTTTTTT. This encodes CASSTPSGTGTGELFF. This chain links TRBV3-1 with TRBJ2-2, with a tentative D call TRBD2 (6 bases). There are 16 residues in the CDR3. Germline V CDR1 and CDR2: LGHDT, YNNKEL (reference sequence). Trimming removed 5 bases from V and 4 bases from J, with 17 bases in between.